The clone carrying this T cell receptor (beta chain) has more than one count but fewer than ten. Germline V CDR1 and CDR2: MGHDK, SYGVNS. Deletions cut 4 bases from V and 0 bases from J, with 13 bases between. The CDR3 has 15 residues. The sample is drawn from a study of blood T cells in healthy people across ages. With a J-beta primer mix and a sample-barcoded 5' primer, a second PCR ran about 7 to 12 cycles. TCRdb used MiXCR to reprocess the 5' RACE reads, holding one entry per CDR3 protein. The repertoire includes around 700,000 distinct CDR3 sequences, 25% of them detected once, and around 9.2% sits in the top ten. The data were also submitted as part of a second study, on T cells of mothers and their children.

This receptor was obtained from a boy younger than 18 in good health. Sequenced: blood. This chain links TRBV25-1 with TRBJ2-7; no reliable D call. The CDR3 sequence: CASSAFLSPSYEQYF. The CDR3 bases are TGTGCCAGCAGTGCCTTTTTGTCTCCCTCCTACGAGCAGTACTTC.